A selection of T cell receptor beta chains follows, all from one sample in a study of cytomegalovirus exposure and HLA in healthy donors. Profiling relied on immunoSEQ multiplex PCR, and the TCRdb table lists in-frame clones only, not all of them. The sample lists about 160,000 clones, approximately 81% seen once, with 1.5% to 2.5% in the top ten. The specimen was PBMCs. The receptors were sampled from a young man in good health and CMV-seronegative. Each CDR3 is given with its conserved first and last residue. Each record gives: J gene, clone size, V gene, D gene, CDR3 protein, CDR3 DNA. D genes are given only for firm matches. Size is omitted from some rows. Given values are once, few, many or a class for expanded clones.

J: TRBJ1-2; size: few; V: TRBV5-4; D: .; CDR3: CASSPPTGYGYTF; DNA: TGTGCCAGCAGCCCCCCGACGGGATATGGCTACACCTTC
J: TRBJ2-1; size: .; V: TRBV5-1; D: TRBD1; CDR3: CASRFADRDYNEQFF; DNA: TGCGCCAGCAGATTCGCGGACAGGGATTACAATGAGCAGTTCTTC
J: TRBJ2-2; size: few; V: TRBV6-4; D: .; CDR3: CASSDTSTTGELFF; DNA: TGTGCCAGCAGTGACACTAGTACGACCGGGGAGCTGTTTTTT
J: TRBJ2-3; size: few; V: TRBV15; D: TRBD2; CDR3: CATSRVGDYTDTQYF; DNA: TGTGCCACCAGCAGAGTGGGGGACTACACAGATACGCAGTATTTT
J: TRBJ1-5; size: .; V: TRBV7-2; D: TRBD1; CDR3: CASSPSGWAGGNQPQHF; DNA: TGTGCCAGCAGCCCCTCAGGGTGGGCAGGGGGGAATCAGCCCCAGCATTTT
J: TRBJ2-3; size: .; V: TRBV5-1; D: TRBD1; CDR3: CASSSRTGGTDTQYF; DNA: TGCGCCAGCAGCTCGCGGACAGGTGGCACAGATACGCAGTATTTT
J: TRBJ1-1; size: few; V: TRBV7-6; D: .; CDR3: CASSLTENTEAFF; DNA: TGTGCCAGCAGCTTAACAGAGAACACTGAAGCTTTCTTT
J: TRBJ1-1; size: .; V: TRBV7-9; D: TRBD1; CDR3: CASSLTGQMNTEAFF; DNA: TGTGCCAGCAGCTTGACAGGGCAGATGAACACTGAAGCTTTCTTT
J: TRBJ2-7; size: once; V: TRBV19; D: .; CDR3: CASSTAASHEQYF; DNA: TGTGCCAGTAGTACCGCGGCCAGCCACGAGCAGTACTTC
J: TRBJ1-1; size: once; V: TRBV4-1; D: .; CDR3: CASSHQSGDTEAFF; DNA: TGCGCCAGCAGCCACCAGAGCGGGGACACTGAAGCTTTCTTT
J: TRBJ2-7; size: .; V: TRBV4-3; D: .; CDR3: CASSQGPGSYEQYF; DNA: TGCGCCAGCAGCCAAGGTCCGGGTTCCTACGAGCAGTACTTC
J: TRBJ1-1; size: .; V: TRBV28; D: TRBD1; CDR3: CASMSGGMVNTEAFF; DNA: TGTGCCAGCATGTCAGGGGGGATGGTGAACACTGAAGCTTTCTTT
J: TRBJ2-5; size: .; V: TRBV5-1; D: .; CDR3: CASSSPDSPQETQYF; DNA: TGCGCCAGCAGCTCCCCGGACAGCCCCCAAGAGACCCAGTACTTC
J: TRBJ2-1; size: .; V: TRBV10-3; D: .; CDR3: CAISETTTSYNEQFF; DNA: TGTGCCATCAGTGAGACTACCACCTCCTACAATGAGCAGTTCTTC
J: TRBJ2-3; size: once; V: TRBV7-6; D: TRBD2; CDR3: CASSSPTSGSRNGHADTQYF; DNA: TGTGCCAGCAGCTCGCCGACTAGCGGGAGTCGAAATGGCCACGCAGATACGCAGTATTTT
J: TRBJ1-1; size: few; V: TRBV7-9; D: .; CDR3: CASSPPLGATEAFF; DNA: TGTGCCAGCAGCCCCCCTTTAGGAGCCACTGAAGCTTTCTTT
J: TRBJ2-7; size: .; V: TRBV5-1; D: TRBD2; CDR3: CASSWTSGTSYEQYF; DNA: TGCGCCAGCAGCTGGACTAGCGGGACCTCCTACGAGCAGTACTTC
J: TRBJ2-3; size: .; V: TRBV11-3; D: .; CDR3: CASSLVGGGADTQYF; DNA: TGTGCCAGCAGCTTAGTAGGGGGTGGGGCAGATACGCAGTATTTT
J: TRBJ2-5; size: .; V: TRBV7-2; D: TRBD2; CDR3: CASSLGGGEGETQYF; DNA: TGTGCCAGCAGCTTAGGCGGCGGGGAGGGGGAGACCCAGTACTTC
J: TRBJ2-7; size: .; V: TRBV9; D: .; CDR3: CASSVEAQISYEQYF; DNA: TGTGCCAGCAGCGTAGAAGCACAGATCTCCTACGAGCAGTACTTC
J: TRBJ2-7; size: .; V: TRBV7-6; D: .; CDR3: CASSSIDTYEQYF; DNA: TGTGCCAGCAGCTCGATAGACACCTACGAGCAGTACTTC
J: TRBJ2-1; size: .; V: TRBV11-2; D: TRBD2; CDR3: CASSLMRGAYNEQFF; DNA: TGTGCCAGCAGCCTGATGCGGGGGGCGTACAATGAGCAGTTCTTC
J: TRBJ1-6; size: .; V: TRBV5-8; D: .; CDR3: CASSLGAGGSYNSPLHF; DNA: TGTGCCAGCAGCTTGGGAGCCGGGGGCTCCTATAATTCACCCCTCCACTTT
J: TRBJ1-2; size: .; V: TRBV7-9; D: .; CDR3: CASSRAGGRENYGYTF; DNA: TGTGCCAGCAGCCGAGCGGGGGGCAGGGAGAACTATGGCTACACCTTC
J: TRBJ1-2; size: .; V: TRBV5-4; D: .; CDR3: CASSPSRAQHGYTF; DNA: TGTGCCAGCAGCCCTAGCCGGGCACAACATGGCTACACCTTC
J: TRBJ1-1; size: .; V: TRBV18; D: .; CDR3: CASSPRSQGSTEAFF; DNA: TGTGCCAGCTCACCACGGTCCCAGGGTTCCACTGAAGCTTTCTTT
J: TRBJ1-5; size: .; V: TRBV5-8; D: .; CDR3: CASSPPARLGNQPQHF; DNA: TGTGCCAGCAGCCCCCCGGCGAGGTTGGGCAATCAGCCCCAGCATTTT
J: TRBJ2-7; size: .; V: TRBV10-3; D: .; CDR3: CAISEAGSSYEQYF; DNA: TGTGCCATCAGTGAGGCAGGAAGCTCCTACGAGCAGTACTTC
J: TRBJ2-2; size: .; V: TRBV27; D: TRBD2; CDR3: CASSLLAGVIGELFF; DNA: TGTGCCAGCAGTTTACTAGCGGGAGTGATCGGGGAGCTGTTTTTT
J: TRBJ1-2; size: .; V: TRBV10-3; D: TRBD1; CDR3: CATLQQGASAEGYTF; DNA: TGTGCCACCCTACAACAGGGGGCGTCGGCGGAGGGCTACACCTTC
J: TRBJ1-6; size: .; V: TRBV18; D: TRBD1; CDR3: CASSPGQYNSPLHF; DNA: TGTGCCAGCTCACCGGGACAGTATAATTCACCCCTCCACTTT
J: TRBJ1-1; size: .; V: TRBV4-1; D: .; CDR3: CASSQDLGVTEAFF; DNA: TGCGCCAGCAGCCAAGATTTGGGAGTGACTGAAGCTTTCTTT
J: TRBJ2-7; size: few; V: TRBV7-2; D: TRBD1; CDR3: CASSWTGGYEQYF; DNA: TGTGCCAGCAGCTGGACAGGGGGCTACGAGCAGTACTTC
J: TRBJ2-1; size: .; V: TRBV6-1; D: TRBD2; CDR3: CASSEGGLVAYEQFF; DNA: TGTGCCAGCAGTGAAGGGGGACTAGTGGCTTATGAGCAGTTCTTC
J: TRBJ2-7; size: .; V: TRBV7-9; D: .; CDR3: CASGRSVYEQYF; DNA: TGTGCCAGCGGCCGCTCAGTTTACGAGCAGTACTTC
J: TRBJ1-1; size: .; V: TRBV11-3; D: .; CDR3: CASSWPSPTVEAFF; DNA: TGTGCCAGCAGCTGGCCCTCACCCACAGTTGAAGCTTTCTTT
J: TRBJ2-5; size: .; V: TRBV10-3; D: TRBD2; CDR3: CAISTGTSRVLETQYF; DNA: TGTGCCATCAGTACTGGGACTAGCCGGGTCCTTGAGACCCAGTACTTC
J: TRBJ2-5; size: few; V: TRBV7-8; D: TRBD2; CDR3: CASSTILAGQETQYF; DNA: TGTGCCAGCAGCACCATACTAGCGGGGCAAGAGACCCAGTACTTC
J: TRBJ2-7; size: .; V: TRBV5-1; D: .; CDR3: CASSFAGSSYEQYF; DNA: TGCGCCAGCAGCTTTGCGGGATCCTCCTACGAGCAGTACTTC
J: TRBJ2-5; size: .; V: TRBV27; D: TRBD2; CDR3: CASSFGGGGGTQYF; DNA: TGTGCCAGCAGTTTTGGCGGGGGAGGAGGGACCCAGTACTTC
J: TRBJ2-7; size: .; V: TRBV6-1; D: .; CDR3: CASSETLGGEQYF; DNA: TGTGCCAGCAGTGAAACCCTCGGGGGCGAGCAGTACTTC
J: TRBJ1-6; size: .; V: TRBV28; D: .; CDR3: CASNERVDSPLHF; DNA: TGTGCCAGCAATGAACGGGTGGATTCACCCCTCCACTTT
J: TRBJ1-6; size: .; V: TRBV2; D: .; CDR3: CASSDSRPLHF; DNA: TGTGCCAGCAGTGATTCGAGACCCCTCCACTTT
J: TRBJ2-1; size: .; V: TRBV4-3; D: .; CDR3: CASSQSTGSYNEQFF; DNA: TGCGCCAGCAGCCAGTCGACAGGATCCTACAATGAGCAGTTCTTC
J: TRBJ1-1; size: .; V: TRBV5-4; D: .; CDR3: CASSAAVNTEAFF; DNA: TGTGCCAGCAGCGCGGCGGTGAACACTGAAGCTTTCTTT
J: TRBJ1-4; size: .; V: TRBV28; D: .; CDR3: CASSFGLQFRLGGTNEKLFF; DNA: TGTGCCAGCAGTTTCGGCCTCCAGTTCCGGTTAGGAGGAACTAATGAAAAACTGTTTTTT
J: TRBJ2-5; size: .; V: TRBV13; D: .; CDR3: CASSFSNQETQYF; DNA: TGTGCCAGCAGCTTTTCCAACCAAGAGACCCAGTACTTC
J: TRBJ1-1; size: .; V: TRBV6-5; D: TRBD1; CDR3: CASSKVQGAVEAFF; DNA: TGTGCCAGCAGTAAGGTACAGGGGGCGGTTGAAGCTTTCTTT
J: TRBJ1-1; size: .; V: TRBV9; D: .; CDR3: CASSVAGHLNTEAFF; DNA: TGTGCCAGCAGCGTAGCGGGACACCTGAACACTGAAGCTTTCTTT
J: TRBJ2-5; size: .; V: TRBV5-1; D: .; CDR3: CASSPSGRETRYF; DNA: TGCGCCAGCAGTCCATCAGGACGGGAGACCCGGTACTTC